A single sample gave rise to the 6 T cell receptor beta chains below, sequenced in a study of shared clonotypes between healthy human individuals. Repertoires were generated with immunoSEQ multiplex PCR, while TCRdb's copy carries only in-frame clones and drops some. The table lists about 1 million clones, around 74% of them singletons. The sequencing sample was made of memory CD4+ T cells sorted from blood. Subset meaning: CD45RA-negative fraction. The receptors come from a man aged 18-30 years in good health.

This CDR3 reads CASSPPSGGATGELFF. The CDR3, as DNA: TGCGCCAGCAGCCCGCCTAGCGGGGGGGCTACCGGGGAGCTGTTTTTT. The genes are TRBV4-1 and TRBJ2-2, with 12 bases lining up with TRBD2. The trim removed 4 bases at V and 5 bases at J, leaving 5 bases unmatched. From germline, CDR1 is MGHRA and CDR2 YSYEKL. CDR3 size: 16 residues.

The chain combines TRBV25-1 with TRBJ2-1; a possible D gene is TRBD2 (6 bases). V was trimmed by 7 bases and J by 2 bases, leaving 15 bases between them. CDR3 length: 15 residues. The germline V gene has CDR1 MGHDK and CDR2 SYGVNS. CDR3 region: CASKGTRGTYNEQFF. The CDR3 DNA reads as TGTGCCAGCAAAGGGACGCGGGGAACCTACAATGAGCAGTTCTTC.

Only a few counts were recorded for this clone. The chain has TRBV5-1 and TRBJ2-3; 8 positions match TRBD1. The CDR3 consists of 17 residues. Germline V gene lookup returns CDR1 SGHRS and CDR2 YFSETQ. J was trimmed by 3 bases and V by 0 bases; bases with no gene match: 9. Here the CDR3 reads CASSLASGGFQTDTQYF. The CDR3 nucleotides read TGCGCCAGCAGCTTGGCGTCAGGGGGCTTTCAAACAGATACGCAGTATTTT.

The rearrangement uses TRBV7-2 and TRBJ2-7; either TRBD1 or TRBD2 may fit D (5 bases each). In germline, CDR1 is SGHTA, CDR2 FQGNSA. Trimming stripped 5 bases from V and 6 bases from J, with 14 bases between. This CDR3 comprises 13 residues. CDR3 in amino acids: CASSRDEGSEQYF. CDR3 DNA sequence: TGTGCCAGCAGCCGCGACGAGGGGAGCGAGCAGTACTTC.

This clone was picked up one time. The CDR3: CASSLGSLAGGQDTQYF. In nucleotides, the CDR3 is TGTGCCAGCAGCTTAGGGTCACTAGCGGGGGGGCAAGATACGCAGTATTTT. J is TRBJ2-3 and V is TRBV7-9; 13 nucleotides match TRBD2. The CDR3 covers 17 residues. Germline values: CDR1 SEHNR, CDR2 FQNEAQ (reference sequence). The junction had 6 bases not matched to a gene; V was cut back by 1 base and J by 5 bases.

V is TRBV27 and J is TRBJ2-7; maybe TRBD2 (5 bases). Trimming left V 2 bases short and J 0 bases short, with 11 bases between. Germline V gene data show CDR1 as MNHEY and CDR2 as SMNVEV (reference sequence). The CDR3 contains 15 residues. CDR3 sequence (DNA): TGTGCCAGCAGTTTAAAGGCGGGTACCTCCTACGAGCAGTACTTC. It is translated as CASSLKAGTSYEQYF.